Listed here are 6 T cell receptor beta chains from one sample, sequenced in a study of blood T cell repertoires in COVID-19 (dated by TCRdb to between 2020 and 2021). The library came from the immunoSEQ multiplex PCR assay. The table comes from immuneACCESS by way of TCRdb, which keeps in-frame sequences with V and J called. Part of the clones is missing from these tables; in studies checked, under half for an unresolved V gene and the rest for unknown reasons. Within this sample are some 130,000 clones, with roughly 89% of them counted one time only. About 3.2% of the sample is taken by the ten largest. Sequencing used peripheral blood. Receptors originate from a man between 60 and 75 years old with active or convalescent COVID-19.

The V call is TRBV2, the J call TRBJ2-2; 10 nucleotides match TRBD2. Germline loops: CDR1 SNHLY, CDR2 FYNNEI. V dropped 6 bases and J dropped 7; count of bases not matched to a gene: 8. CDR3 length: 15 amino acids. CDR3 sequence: CASSFSGGRGGELFF. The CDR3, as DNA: TGTGCCAGCAGCTTTAGCGGGGGGAGAGGCGGGGAGCTGTTTTTT. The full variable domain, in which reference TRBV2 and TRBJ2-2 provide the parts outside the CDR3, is EPEVTQTPSHQVTQMGQEVILRCVPISNHLYFYWYRQILGQKVEFLVSFYNNEISEKSEIFDDQFSVERPDGSNFTLKIRSTKLEDSAMYFCASSFSGGRGGELFFGEGSRLTVL.

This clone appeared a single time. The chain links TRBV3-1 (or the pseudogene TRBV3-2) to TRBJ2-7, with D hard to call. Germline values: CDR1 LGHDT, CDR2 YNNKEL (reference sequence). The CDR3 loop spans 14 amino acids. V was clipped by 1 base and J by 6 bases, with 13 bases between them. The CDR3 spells CASSQGASLGEQYF. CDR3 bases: TGTGCCAGCAGCCAAGGGGCCAGCCTGGGCGAGCAGTACTTC.

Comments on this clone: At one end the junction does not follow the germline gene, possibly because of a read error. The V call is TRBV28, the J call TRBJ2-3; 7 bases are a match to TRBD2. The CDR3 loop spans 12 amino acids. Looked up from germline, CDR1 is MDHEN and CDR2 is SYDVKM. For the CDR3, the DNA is TGTGCCAGCAGTACCCCCCGGAGCGGGACTAATTTT. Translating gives CASSTPRSGTNF.

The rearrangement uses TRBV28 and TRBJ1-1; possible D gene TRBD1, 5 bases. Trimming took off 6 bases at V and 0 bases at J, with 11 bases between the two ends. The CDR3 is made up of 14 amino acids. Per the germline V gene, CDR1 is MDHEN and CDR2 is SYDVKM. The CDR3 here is CASRSTALNTEAFF. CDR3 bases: TGTGCCAGCAGATCGACAGCTCTGAACACTGAAGCTTTCTTT.

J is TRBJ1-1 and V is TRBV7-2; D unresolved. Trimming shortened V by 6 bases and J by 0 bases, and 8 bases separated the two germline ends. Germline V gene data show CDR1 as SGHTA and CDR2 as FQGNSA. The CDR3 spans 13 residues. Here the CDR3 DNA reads TGTGCCAGCAGTTTGACAATGAACACTGAAGCTTTCTTT. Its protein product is CASSLTMNTEAFF. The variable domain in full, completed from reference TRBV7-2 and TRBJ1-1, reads GAGVSQSPSNKVTEKGKDVELRCDPISGHTALYWYRQSLGQGLEFLIYFQGNSAPDKSGLPSDRFSAERTGGSVSTLTIQRTQQEDSAVYLCASSLTMNTEAFFGQGTRLTVV.

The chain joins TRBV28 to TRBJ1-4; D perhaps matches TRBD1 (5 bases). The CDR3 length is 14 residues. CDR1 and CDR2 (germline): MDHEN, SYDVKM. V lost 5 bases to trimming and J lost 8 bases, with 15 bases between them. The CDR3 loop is CASSSGGREEKLFF. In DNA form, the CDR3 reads TGTGCCAGCAGTAGCGGGGGAAGGGAAGAAAAACTGTTTTTT.